The next 22 T cell receptor beta chains were all read from a single sample in a study of T cell clones after liver transplantation. The protocol was immunoSEQ multiplex PCR, while the TCRdb copy is restricted to in-frame clones and leaves out a portion. The data hold about 51,000 clones, with roughly nine tenths observed a single time. Sequenced here: CD8+ T cells from blood, sampled 12 months after liver transplant. The receptors originated from a human patient who received a liver transplant. The graft donor may have given rise to some T cells.

The chain employs TRBV27 and TRBJ1-1, with D tentatively TRBD1 (6 bases). The germline gives CDR1 MNHEY, CDR2 SMNVEV (reference sequence). The length of the CDR3 is 14 residues. V lost 3 bases, J lost 3 bases, and 11 bases lay in between. CDR3 DNA sequence: TGTGCCAGCAGTTTTAGGGGGAGGGACACTGAAGCTTTCTTT. Protein product: CASSFRGRDTEAFF.

The chain couples TRBV10-3 to TRBJ2-1, with TRBD2 matching 8 bases. The germline V gene encodes CDR1 ENHRY and CDR2 SYGVKD. There are 14 residues in the CDR3. The V gene end was trimmed by 0 bases and the J gene end by 9 bases; junction bases not matched to a gene: 4. CDR3 DNA: TGTGCCATCAGTGAGTCGGGACTAGTAGTTGAGCAGTTCTTC. This gives the protein CAISESGLVVEQFF.

The genes are TRBV2 and TRBJ2-1; perhaps TRBD2 as D (6 bases). This CDR3 contains 16 residues. The germline gives CDR1 SNHLY, CDR2 FYNNEI. Trimming cost V 3 bases and J 6 bases, with 18 bases left between them. This chain's CDR3 is CASSDGLILFPNEQFF. Here the CDR3 DNA reads TGTGCCAGCAGTGACGGACTAATCCTTTTCCCCAATGAGCAGTTCTTC.

The chain has TRBV11-2 and TRBJ2-5; D gene ambiguous. CDR1 and CDR2 from the germline V gene are SGHAT and FQNNGV. V was pared by 1 base and J by 5 bases, with 8 bases between. This CDR3 region has 13 residues. The CDR3 bases are TGTGCCAGCAGCTTAGTGTTCGTGGAGACCCAGTACTTC. Translated, it gives CASSLVFVETQYF.

This chain connects TRBV7-2 to TRBJ1-2, with 8 bases matching TRBD1. The J segment lost 2 bases and the V segment lost 4 bases, leaving 0 bases of the junction unmatched. The germline V gene encodes CDR1 SGHTA and CDR2 FQGNSA. The CDR3 contains 13 residues. The CDR3 sequence is CASSWTGNYGYTF. CDR3 in DNA: TGTGCCAGCAGCTGGACAGGGAACTATGGCTACACCTTC.

The genes are TRBV10-3 and TRBJ2-1, with 8 bases fitting TRBD2. J gave up 0 bases and V 3 bases, and 1 base lay outside the gene matches. The CDR3 is 15 amino acids. CDR1 and CDR2 from the germline V gene are ENHRY and SYGVKD. The CDR3 sequence is CAISDGTSSYNEQFF. Written as DNA, the CDR3 is TGTGCCATCAGTGACGGGACTAGCTCCTACAATGAGCAGTTCTTC.

Regarding this clone: This same CDR3 is encoded by further DNA sequences in the sample. The chain uses TRBV19 and TRBJ1-1; tentative D call: TRBD1 (6 bases). There are 13 residues in the CDR3. CDR1 LNHDA and CDR2 SQIVND come from the germline V gene (reference sequence). Trimming stripped 3 bases from V and 1 base from J, with 6 bases between. The CDR3 nucleotides read TGTGCCAGTAGTATGGGACAGAACACTGAAGCTTTCTTT. It is translated as CASSMGQNTEAFF.

This chain joins TRBV5-4 and TRBJ2-1; unclear D gene. V lost 0 bases, J lost 0 bases, and 7 bases lay in between. The CDR3 is 15 amino acids. CDR1 is SGHNT, CDR2 YYREEE, per germline (reference sequence). In nucleotides, the CDR3 is TGTGCCAGCAGCTTGGCAAGGGCCTCCTACAATGAGCAGTTCTTC. Its protein product is CASSLARASYNEQFF.

V is TRBV7-9 and J is TRBJ2-3, with 9 bases that match TRBD2. Germline-derived CDR1 and CDR2 are SEHNR and FQNEAQ (reference sequence). V shed 3 bases, J shed 10 bases, and the junction held 11 bases outside the gene matches. This CDR3 comprises 15 residues. As DNA, the CDR3 is TGTGCCAGCAGCTTTGAAGCGGGAGGAGCGAATGCGCAGTATTTT. This encodes CASSFEAGGANAQYF.

In its sample, this clone was seen a few times. This rearrangement joins TRBV28 to TRBJ2-2; TRBD1 matches 9 bases. Unmatched junction bases numbered 6, after V lost 7 bases and J lost 6 bases. Germline lookup yields CDR1 MDHEN and CDR2 SYDVKM. The CDR3 runs to 14 residues. CDR3 protein: CASTSTGGAGELFF. The CDR3 DNA follows: TGTGCCAGCACCTCGACAGGGGGGGCCGGGGAGCTGTTTTTT.

The chain links TRBV18 to TRBJ1-3, with a possible D match to TRBD1 (6 bases). Germline values: CDR1 KGHSH, CDR2 LQKENI. CDR3 length equals 14 residues. V lost 5 bases and J 4 bases, leaving 12 bases between the germline ends. The CDR3: CASSSKDRGNTIYF. CDR3 in DNA: TGTGCCAGCTCATCCAAGGACAGAGGAAACACCATATATTTT.

CDR3 region: CASETAKNTIYF. The CDR3 nucleotides are TGTGCCAGCGAGACAGCTAAAAACACCATATATTTT. J is TRBJ1-3 and V is TRBV7-9; possibly TRBD1 for D (5 bases). Trimming removed 8 bases at V and 6 bases at J, with 11 bases between. Germline CDR1 and CDR2: SEHNR and FQNEAQ (reference sequence). The CDR3 runs to 12 residues. The entire variable domain, with the rest obtained from reference TRBV7-9 and TRBJ1-3, is as follows: DTGVSQNPRHKITKRGQNVTFRCDPISEHNRLYWYRQTLGQGPEFLTYFQNEAQLEKSRLLSDRFSAERPKGSFSTLEIQRTEQGDSAMYLCASETAKNTIYFGEGSWLTVV.

The gene calls are TRBV10-1 and TRBJ2-2; D tentatively fits TRBD1 or TRBD2 (5 bases each). The V end was cut by 6 bases, the J end by 4 bases, with 12 bases between. The V gene's germline CDR1 is WNHNN and CDR2 SYGVQD (reference sequence). The CDR3 covers 14 residues. In nucleotides, the CDR3 is TGCGCCAGCAGAGGGGACCTTAGCACCGGGGAGCTGTTTTTT. This codes for CASRGDLSTGELFF.

The chain links TRBV19 to TRBJ1-1; 7 positions match TRBD1. The germline CDR1 and CDR2 sequences are LNHDA and SQIVND (reference sequence). There are 13 residues in the CDR3. V was clipped by 7 bases and J by 0 bases; unmatched bases: 2. The CDR3 DNA reads as TGTGCCAGTAATGACAGGGTGAACACTGAAGCTTTCTTT. Translated, it gives CASNDRVNTEAFF.

This clone has a handful of counts. This chain links TRBV19 with TRBJ2-1; D is uncertain. CDR3 length: 13 residues. Trimming left V 6 bases short and J 5 bases short, with 11 bases between. Looked up from germline, CDR1 is LNHDA and CDR2 is SQIVND (reference sequence). CDR3 region: CASSMTTDNEQFF. The CDR3 nucleotides are TGTGCCAGTAGCATGACAACCGACAATGAGCAGTTCTTC.

The CDR3 nucleotides read TGTGCCAGCAGCCCCCAAGGGGGATGGGGCTATGGCTACACCTTC. Amino acid sequence: CASSPQGGWGYGYTF. The J gene is TRBJ1-2, the V gene TRBV7-6; perhaps TRBD1 as D (6 bases). Trimming removed 5 bases from V and 4 bases from J, with 17 bases in between. This CDR3 contains 15 residues. Per germline, CDR1 SGHVS and CDR2 FNYEAQ.

The chain couples TRBV7-9 to TRBJ1-2; D ambiguous. The CDR3 has 15 amino acids. V lost 5 bases and J lost 2, with 15 bases in between. Germline V gives CDR1 SEHNR, CDR2 FQNEAQ (reference sequence). As DNA, the CDR3 is TGTGCCAGCAGCCACACCTCGGACGTCAACTATGGCTACACCTTC. Its translation is CASSHTSDVNYGYTF.

The rearrangement joins TRBV7-6 to TRBJ2-7; D gene uncertain. The CDR3 consists of 13 residues. Per germline, CDR1 SGHVS and CDR2 FNYEAQ. V dropped 5 bases and J dropped 0 bases, with 8 bases sitting between them. CDR3 bases: TGTGCCAGCAGCGATAGGACCTCCTACGAGCAGTACTTC. Translation gives CASSDRTSYEQYF.

V is TRBV7-2 and J is TRBJ2-5; TRBD2 matches at 15 bases. Trimming cost V 4 bases and J 2 bases; bases outside gene matches: 8. CDR3 size: 18 residues. The germline gives CDR1 SGHTA, CDR2 FQGNSA. CDR3 sequence reads: CASSSSGTSGRFQETQYF. Written as DNA, the CDR3 is TGTGCCAGCAGCTCCTCCGGGACTAGCGGGAGGTTTCAAGAGACCCAGTACTTC.

The chain combines TRBV19 with TRBJ2-1; TRBD1 agrees at 11 bases. With V trimmed by 3 bases and J by 2 bases, 0 bases remained unmatched. This CDR3 has 15 residues. CDR1 and CDR2 from the germline V gene are LNHDA and SQIVND (reference sequence). CDR3 bases: TGTGCCAGTAGTATGGGACAGGGGGCCTACAATGAGCAGTTCTTC. This encodes CASSMGQGAYNEQFF.

The chain carries TRBV28 and TRBJ1-1; a possible D gene is TRBD1 (6 bases). The V and J ends lost 2 bases and 9 bases respectively, with 10 bases between them. Germline V CDR1 and CDR2: MDHEN, SYDVKM. The CDR3 is made up of 12 amino acids. CDR3 residues: CASSLQGLKAFF. In DNA form, the CDR3 reads TGTGCCAGCAGTTTACAGGGGTTAAAAGCTTTCTTT.

V is TRBV27 and J is TRBJ1-2, with TRBD1 matching 7 bases. This CDR3 has 16 residues. The germline gives CDR1 MNHEY, CDR2 SMNVEV (reference sequence). Losses at the gene ends were 4 bases for V and 4 bases for J; bases not matched to a gene: 12. CDR3 nucleotides: TGTGCCAGCAGTTCCCTCTTGGCAGGGGGTGTCTATGGCTACACCTTC. As protein: CASSSLLAGGVYGYTF.